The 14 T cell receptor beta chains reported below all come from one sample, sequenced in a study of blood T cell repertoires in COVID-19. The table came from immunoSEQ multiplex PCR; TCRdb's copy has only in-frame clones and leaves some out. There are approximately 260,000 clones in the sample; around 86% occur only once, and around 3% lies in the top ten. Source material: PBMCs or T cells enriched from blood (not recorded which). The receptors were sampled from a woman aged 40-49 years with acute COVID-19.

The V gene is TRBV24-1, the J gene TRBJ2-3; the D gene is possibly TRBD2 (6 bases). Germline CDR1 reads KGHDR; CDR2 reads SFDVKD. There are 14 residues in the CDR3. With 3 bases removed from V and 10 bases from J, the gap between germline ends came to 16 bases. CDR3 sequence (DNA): TGTGCCACCAGTGATCCCGGGAGCTCGGGGGCGCAGTATTTT. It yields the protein CATSDPGSSGAQYF.

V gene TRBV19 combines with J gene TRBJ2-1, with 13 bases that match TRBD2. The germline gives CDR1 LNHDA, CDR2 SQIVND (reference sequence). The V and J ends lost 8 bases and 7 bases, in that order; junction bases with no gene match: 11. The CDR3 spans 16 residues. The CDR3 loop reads CASQIQLGLAGNEQFF. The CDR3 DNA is TGTGCCAGTCAAATCCAGCTGGGACTAGCGGGGAATGAGCAGTTCTTC.

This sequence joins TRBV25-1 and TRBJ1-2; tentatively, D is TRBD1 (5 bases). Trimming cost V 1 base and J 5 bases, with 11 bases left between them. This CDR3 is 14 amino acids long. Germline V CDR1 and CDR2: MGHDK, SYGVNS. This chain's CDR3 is CASSEFGGDYGYTF. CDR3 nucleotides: TGTGCCAGCAGTGAATTTGGAGGGGATTATGGCTACACCTTC.

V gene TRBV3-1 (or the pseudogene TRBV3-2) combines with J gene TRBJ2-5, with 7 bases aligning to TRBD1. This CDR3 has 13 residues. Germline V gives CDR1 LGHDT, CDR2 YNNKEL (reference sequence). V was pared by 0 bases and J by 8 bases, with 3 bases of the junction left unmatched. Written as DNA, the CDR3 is TGTGCCAGCAGCCAAGATGGGACAGACACCCAGTACTTC. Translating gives CASSQDGTDTQYF.

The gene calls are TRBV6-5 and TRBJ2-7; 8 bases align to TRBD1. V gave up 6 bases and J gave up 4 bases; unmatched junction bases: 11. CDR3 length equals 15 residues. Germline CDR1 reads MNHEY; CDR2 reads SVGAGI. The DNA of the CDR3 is TGTGCCAGCAGCCCCGGACAGGGTTGGCCGTACGAGCAGTACTTC. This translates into CASSPGQGWPYEQYF.

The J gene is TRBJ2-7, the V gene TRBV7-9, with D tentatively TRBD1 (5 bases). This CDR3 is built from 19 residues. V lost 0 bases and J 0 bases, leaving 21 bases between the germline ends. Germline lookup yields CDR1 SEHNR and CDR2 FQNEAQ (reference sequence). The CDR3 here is CASSLAQFQGRVGSYEQYF. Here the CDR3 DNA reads TGTGCCAGCAGCTTAGCGCAATTCCAGGGCAGGGTGGGCTCCTACGAGCAGTACTTC. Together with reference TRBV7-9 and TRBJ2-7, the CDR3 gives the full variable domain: DTGVSQNPRHKITKRGQNVTFRCDPISEHNRLYWYRQTLGQGPEFLTYFQNEAQLEKSRLLSDRFSAERPKGSFSTLEIQRTEQGDSAMYLCASSLAQFQGRVGSYEQYFGPGTRLTVT.

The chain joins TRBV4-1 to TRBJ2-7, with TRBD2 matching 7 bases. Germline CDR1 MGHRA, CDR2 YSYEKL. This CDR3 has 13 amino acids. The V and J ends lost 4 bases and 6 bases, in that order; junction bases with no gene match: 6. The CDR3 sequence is CASSRGTIAEQYF. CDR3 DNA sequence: TGCGCCAGCAGCCGCGGGACTATTGCCGAGCAGTACTTC.

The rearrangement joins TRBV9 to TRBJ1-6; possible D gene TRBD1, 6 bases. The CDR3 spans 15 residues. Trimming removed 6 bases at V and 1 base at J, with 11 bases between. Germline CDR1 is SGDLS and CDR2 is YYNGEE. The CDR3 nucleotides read TGTGCCAGCAATAAAGGGGGTTCCTATAATTCACCCCTCCACTTT. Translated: CASNKGGSYNSPLHF.

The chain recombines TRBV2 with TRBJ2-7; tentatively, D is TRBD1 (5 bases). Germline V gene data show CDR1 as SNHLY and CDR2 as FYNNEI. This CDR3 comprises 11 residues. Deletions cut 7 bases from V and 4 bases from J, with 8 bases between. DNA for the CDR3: TGTGCCAGCAATAGGGGATACGAGCAGTACTTC. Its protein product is CASNRGYEQYF.

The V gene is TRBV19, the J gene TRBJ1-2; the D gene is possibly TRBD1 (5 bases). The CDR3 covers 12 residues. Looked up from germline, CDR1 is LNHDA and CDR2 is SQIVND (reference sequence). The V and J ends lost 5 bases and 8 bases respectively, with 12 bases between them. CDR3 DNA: TGTGCCAGTAGTCAGGGAGGGCAAGGCTACACCTTC. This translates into CASSQGGQGYTF.

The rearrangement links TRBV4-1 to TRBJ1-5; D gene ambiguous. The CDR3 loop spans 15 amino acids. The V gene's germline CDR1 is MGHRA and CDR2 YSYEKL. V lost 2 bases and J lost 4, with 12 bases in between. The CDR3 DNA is TGCGCCAGCAGCCAAATGGAGGCGGGAAATCAGCCCCAGCATTTT. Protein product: CASSQMEAGNQPQHF.

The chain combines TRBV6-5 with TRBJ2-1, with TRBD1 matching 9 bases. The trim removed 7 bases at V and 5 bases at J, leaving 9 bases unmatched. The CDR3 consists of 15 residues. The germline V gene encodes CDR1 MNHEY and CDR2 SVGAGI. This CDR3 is CASTPRDRADNEQFF. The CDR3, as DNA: TGTGCCAGCACCCCCCGGGACAGGGCAGACAATGAGCAGTTCTTC.

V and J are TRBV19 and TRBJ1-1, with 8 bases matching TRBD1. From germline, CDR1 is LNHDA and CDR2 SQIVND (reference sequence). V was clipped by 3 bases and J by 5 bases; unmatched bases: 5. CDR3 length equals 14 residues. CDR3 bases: TGTGCCAGTAGTATTTGGACAGGGAGGACTGAAGCTTTCTTT. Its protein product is CASSIWTGRTEAFF.

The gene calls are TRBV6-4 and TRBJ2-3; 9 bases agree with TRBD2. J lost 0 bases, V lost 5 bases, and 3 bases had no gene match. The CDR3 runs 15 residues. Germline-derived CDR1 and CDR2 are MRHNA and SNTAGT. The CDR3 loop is CASSLTSGSTDTQYF. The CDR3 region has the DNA TGTGCCAGCAGTCTAACTAGCGGGAGCACAGATACGCAGTATTTT.